Listed below are T cell receptor beta chains from one sample, sequenced in a study of response to subunit inactivated influenza vaccine. A single record per CDR3 protein comes from TCRdb applying MiXCR to the RT-PCR reads. Of 200,000 to 300,000 distinct CDR3 sequences in the sample, 9% to 15% were seen once. Material: non-naive T cells sorted from PBMCs, obtained approximately 15 days before vaccination. These receptors came from a man aged 45 to 65 who received an inactivated influenza vaccine. The CDR3 runs from the conserved cysteine through the conserved F or W. D genes are given only for firm matches. Not every row has a clone size; where given, it reads once, few, many or a size class.

>TRBJ2-1|.|TRBV24-1|.
CATSGGASREQFF
TGTGCCACCAGTGGTGGGGCTAGCCGGGAGCAGTTCTTC
>TRBJ2-7|.|TRBV5-1|TRBD1
CASSQRTGGINEQYF
TGCGCCAGCAGCCAAAGGACAGGGGGGATCAACGAGCAGTACTTC
>TRBJ2-3|.|TRBV7-9|TRBD1
CASSQGVGRGTDTQYF
TGTGCCAGCAGCCAGGGGGTGGGCAGAGGCACAGATACGCAGTATTTT
>TRBJ2-5|.|TRBV7-7|.
CASSLIEGGETQYF
TGTGCTAGCAGCTTAATCGAGGGAGGCGAGACCCAGTACTTC
>TRBJ2-3|many|TRBV4-2|TRBD1
CASSRDRGGTDTQYF
TGTGCCAGCAGCCGGGACAGGGGAGGAACAGATACGCAGTATTTT
>TRBJ1-2|many|TRBV27|TRBD1
CASSLYQGDIYGYTF
TGTGCCAGCAGTTTGTATCAGGGGGACATCTATGGCTACACCTTC
>TRBJ2-5|few|TRBV6-2/TRBV6-3|TRBD2
CASSYVLAGGETQYF
TGTGCCAGCAGTTACGTCCTAGCGGGGGGGGAGACCCAGTACTTC
>TRBJ2-6|few|TRBV19|.
CASSVSGANVLTF
TGTGCCAGTAGTGTTTCTGGGGCCAACGTCCTGACTTTC
>TRBJ2-1|few|TRBV15|TRBD2
CATSRDSGRGQEQFF
TGTGCCACCAGCAGAGACAGCGGGAGGGGCCAAGAGCAGTTCTTC
>TRBJ2-1|many|TRBV10-3|TRBD2
CAISESPGLAIEQFF
TGTGCCATCAGTGAAAGCCCGGGACTAGCGATTGAGCAGTTCTTC
>TRBJ2-3|few|TRBV20-1|.
CSATTPLPGPASDTQYF
TGCAGTGCTACAACACCTCTTCCGGGACCCGCATCGGATACGCAGTATTTT